What follows are 14 T cell receptor beta chains derived from one specimen sequenced in a study of T cells in Graves' hyperthyroidism and ophthalmopathy. RNA transcripts yielded amplified TCR beta CDR3 regions. The study used the HTBI primer set for a first-round RT-PCR of the TCR CDR3. In TCRdb, the multiplex PCR reads were re-called with MiXCR into one record per CDR3 protein. Of approximately 300,000 distinct CDR3 sequences detected, approximately 15% appear once; the ten largest clones hold 33%. Sequences were obtained from blood. The source is a man between 25 and 39 years old with Graves' hyperthyroidism.

This clonotype was observed at least ten times. V and J are TRBV28 and TRBJ1-1; D possibly corresponds to TRBD1 (5 bases). The germline CDR1 and CDR2 sequences are MDHEN and SYDVKM. Deletions cut 7 bases from V and 6 bases from J, with 15 bases between. The CDR3 runs 13 residues. The CDR3 sequence: CASNDSGGAEAFF. CDR3 sequence (DNA): TGTGCCAGCAACGACAGCGGAGGCGCTGAAGCTTTCTTT.

The gene calls are TRBV10-3 and TRBJ2-5, with 7 bases matching TRBD1. Per germline, CDR1 ENHRY and CDR2 SYGVKD. The V segment lost 5 bases and the J segment 5 bases; nucleotides outside the gene matches: 11. CDR3 length equals 15 residues. As DNA, the CDR3 is TGTGCCATCAGTACCGGGACAGCCGAGGGGGAGACCCAGTACTTC. Its protein is CAISTGTAEGETQYF.

This clonotype was counted only a few times. V is TRBV15 and J is TRBJ1-2; D may be TRBD1 (5 bases). V was trimmed by 3 bases and J by 3 bases, leaving 8 bases between them. The germline V gene encodes CDR1 LNHNV and CDR2 YYDKDF (reference sequence). This CDR3 has 13 residues. CDR3 coding DNA: TGTGCCACCAGCAGCCTGGGGGACTATGGCTACACCTTC. Translation: CATSSLGDYGYTF.

This clonotype was seen a handful of times. The chain combines TRBV5-4 with TRBJ2-1; D is uncertain. Germline loops: CDR1 SGHNT, CDR2 YYREEE (reference sequence). This CDR3 has 14 residues. The V and J ends lost 0 bases and 4 bases respectively, with 8 bases between them. The CDR3 DNA reads TGTGCCAGCAGCTTGGCCGGAGATTACAATGAGCAGTTCTTC. This sequence encodes CASSLAGDYNEQFF.

This clonotype appeared a few times. With a much larger clone just one base away, this may be a read error. This chain connects TRBV6-1 to TRBJ1-2; 8 bases are shared with TRBD1. Germline CDR1 reads MNHNS; CDR2 reads SASEGT. The CDR3 has 15 amino acids. The CDR3 loop reads CASSEEGTGANGHTF. CDR3 DNA: TGTGCCAGCAGTGAAGAGGGGACAGGTGCGAATGGCCACACCTTC.

This clonotype appeared many times. The chain has TRBV5-5 and TRBJ2-2; the match to TRBD1 covers 9 bases. Germline assignment: CDR1 SGHKS and CDR2 YYEKEE (reference sequence). With V trimmed by 4 bases and J by 4 bases, 8 bases remained unmatched. The length of the CDR3 is 16 residues. The CDR3 DNA sequence: TGTGCCAGCAGCCCGGGACAGGGAGGCGGCACCGGGGAGCTGTTTTTT. This gives the protein CASSPGQGGGTGELFF.

V usage is TRBV29-1 and J usage is TRBJ1-3; D gene uncertain. The length of the CDR3 is 13 residues. Trimming removed 4 bases from V and 0 bases from J, with 7 bases in between. Germline CDR1 is SQVTM and CDR2 is ANQGSEA. CDR3 DNA sequence: TGCAGCGTTGTCTTCAACTCTGGAAACACCATATATTTT. This codes for CSVVFNSGNTIYF.

This clonotype was recorded at least ten times. The chain has TRBV2 and TRBJ1-5; possible D gene TRBD1, 6 bases. CDR3 length equals 15 residues. Per germline, CDR1 SNHLY and CDR2 FYNNEI. V was shortened by 6 bases and J by 2 bases, with 14 bases between the two germline ends. DNA of the CDR3: TGTGCCAGCAGGGGACAAATAGGGGGCAATCAGCCCCAGCATTTT. Protein product: CASRGQIGGNQPQHF.

This clonotype was observed a handful of times. The chain has TRBV20-1 and TRBJ2-1, with a possible D match to TRBD2 (5 bases). Trimming removed 1 base from V and 6 bases from J, with 13 bases in between. Germline V lookup: CDR1 DFQATT, CDR2 SNEGSKA (reference sequence). CDR3 length: 14 residues. This CDR3 reads CSARVPGDFNEQFF. CDR3 nucleotides: TGCAGTGCTAGAGTCCCCGGGGATTTCAATGAGCAGTTCTTC.

V gene TRBV27 combines with J gene TRBJ2-1; 8 nucleotides agree with TRBD2. The CDR3 consists of 15 residues. Unmatched junction bases numbered 9, after V lost 5 bases and J lost 6 bases. Germline CDR1 is MNHEY and CDR2 is SMNVEV (reference sequence). The CDR3 coding sequence is TGTGCCAGCAGTCACGGACTAGCTGTGGGCAATGAGCAGTTCTTC. It yields the protein CASSHGLAVGNEQFF.

This clonotype was picked up many times. The genes are TRBV29-1 and TRBJ2-7; TRBD2 aligns across 10 bases. Losses at the gene ends were 3 bases for V and 6 bases for J; bases not matched to a gene: 11. This CDR3 has 15 residues. CDR1 is SQVTM, CDR2 ANQGSEA, per germline. For the CDR3, the DNA is TGCAGCGTTGAGGTGGCTAGCGGGAGATCTGGCGAGCAGTACTTC. Its translation is CSVEVASGRSGEQYF.

This clonotype occurred a few times. The chain combines TRBV18 with TRBJ2-1; 7 bases agree with TRBD2. Germline CDR1 is KGHSH and CDR2 is LQKENI. Germline trimming cut 3 bases from V and 8 bases from J; bases unmatched to any gene: 16. The CDR3 is 17 residues long. In nucleotides, the CDR3 is TGTGCCAGCTCACCTTCCACCGTGGAGGGCCGGGGGGATGAGCAGTTCTTC. It yields the protein CASSPSTVEGRGDEQFF. Filled out from reference TRBV18 and TRBJ2-1, the complete variable domain reads NAGVMQNPRHLVRRRGQEARLRCSPMKGHSHVYWYRQLPEEGLKFMVYLQKENIIDESGMPKERFSAEFPKEGPSILRIQQVVRGDSAAYFCASSPSTVEGRGDEQFFGPGTRLTVL.

This clonotype was found many times. The gene calls are TRBV20-1 and TRBJ2-5; 9 nucleotides line up with TRBD1. J lost 5 bases, V lost 6 bases, and 13 bases had no gene match. CDR3 length: 15 residues. Germline CDR1 and CDR2: DFQATT and SNEGSKA (reference sequence). CDR3 sequence (DNA): TGCAGTGCAAACACCGGGACAGGGCCTCGGGAGACCCAGTACTTC. Encoded protein: CSANTGTGPRETQYF.

Ten or more counts support this clonotype. The gene calls are TRBV27 and TRBJ2-3, with D uncertain. CDR1 is MNHEY and CDR2 is SMNVEV in the germline V gene (reference sequence). The V end lost 9 bases, the J end lost 8 bases, and 15 bases lay between the germline ends. The CDR3 is 12 residues long. As DNA, the CDR3 is TGTGCCAGAGGCGACGGACCTTCTACGCAGTATTTT. The encoded protein is CARGDGPSTQYF.